This T cell receptor (beta chain) is from a study of cytomegalovirus exposure and HLA in healthy donors. In the study overall: From donors who were HLA-typed, an early data release held about 85 million unique TCRs. The study's findings and limits: CMV serostatus was the sole immune exposure data available. Cytomegalovirus association was assigned to about 180 TCR beta chains. Most observed TCR sequences were rare, whereas some public TCRs were detected in many donors.

The CDR3 is 14 amino acids. From germline, CDR1 is SGHVS and CDR2 FQNEAQ. Concerning this clone itself: Antigen specificity is unknown. The junction and the germline gene differ at one end; a read error may be behind it.

The PCR made use of 60 Vbeta and 13 Jbeta primers. The protocol was immunoSEQ multiplex PCR, while the TCRdb copy is restricted to in-frame clones and leaves out a portion. Of fewer than 85,000 clones listed, over 70% are singletons. The sequence was obtained from a man in his forties in good health and CMV-seropositive. What was sequenced was PBMCs. The chain employs TRBV7-8 and TRBJ2-7; unclear D gene. CDR3 bases: TGTGCCAGCAGCTTAGGAGCTAGATTCTCTACCTTAGACTTC. Protein: CASSLGARFSTLDF.